Listed below are T cell receptor beta chains from one sample, sequenced in a study of early T cells in non-severe SARS-CoV-2 infection. TCRdb re-called the 5' RACE reads with MiXCR, one entry per CDR3 protein. The table lists about 52,000 distinct CDR3 sequences, roughly 11% of them singletons. Sequencing used whole blood. All receptors derive from an adult who was a healthcare worker with PCR-confirmed SARS-CoV-2 infection or an uninfected control (not recorded which). The CDR3 runs from the conserved cysteine through the conserved F or W. Clone size appears in some rows only: once, few, many, or a class for an expanded clone.

clone size	V gene	J gene	CDR3 protein
few	TRBV5-5	TRBJ1-6	CASINDPGINSPLHF
few	TRBV10-3	TRBJ2-7	CAISGDSSYEQYF
many	TRBV5-1	TRBJ2-7	CASSPRQGIPYEQYF
many	TRBV9	TRBJ2-5	CASSVAPRAIQETQYF
many	TRBV28	TRBJ2-3	CASSGAGQGVTDTQYF
many	TRBV5-4	TRBJ2-6	CASNTQGAGANVLTF
few	TRBV18	TRBJ2-1	CASSPTSGSSNEQFF
many	TRBV20-1	TRBJ2-5	CSARDLDRGNYEDKETQYF
NA	TRBV5-1	TRBJ1-6	CASSAAGVGYNSPLHF
many	TRBV5-5	TRBJ1-6	CASSGTGGVMINSPLHF
few	TRBV24-1	TRBJ1-3	CATLDRGRFSGNTIYF
NA	TRBV12-3/TRBV12-4	TRBJ2-1	CASIGRRGGVDNEQFF
few	TRBV7-8	TRBJ2-3	CASSSKARAGLSTDTQYF
many	TRBV28	TRBJ2-7	CASSSAGREGRYEQYF
many	TRBV6-6	TRBJ2-2	CASSRVGGQGNTGELFF
few	TRBV29-1	TRBJ2-1	CSVRSERSYNEQFF
few	TRBV11-2	TRBJ2-3	CASSLFTGTSTDTQYF
few	TRBV28	TRBJ2-6	CASSLSFGRMNSGNGANVLTF
many	TRBV6-5	TRBJ1-1	CASKRARQAFF
few	TRBV3-1	TRBJ1-1	CASSQGEGRLLSTEAFF
NA	TRBV20-1	TRBJ2-1	CSASPGRQLGEQFF
many	TRBV7-9	TRBJ1-5	CASSPPGPSNQPQHF
many	TRBV10-3	TRBJ2-3	CAISEGIDTQYF
many	TRBV3-1	TRBJ1-6	CASQTSPYNSPLHF
few	TRBV6-5	TRBJ2-3	CASSYSRERADTQYF
few	TRBV5-1	TRBJ1-6	CASSLELGNSPLHF